This T cell receptor beta chain originates from a study of cytomegalovirus exposure and HLA in healthy donors. Study summary: Within an early data release were 80 million to 90 million unique TCRs drawn from HLA-typed donors.

On this clone: Its target is unknown.

The PCR contained 60 Vbeta and 13 Jbeta primers. Clones were sequenced by immunoSEQ multiplex PCR, and TCRdb holds only the in-frame ones, with some missing. The repertoire holds 100,000 to 150,000 clones, with 65% to 80% as singletons. Study-level results: In a later analysis, common viral pathogens appeared linked to several of the most significant clusters. CMV serostatus was the sole immune exposure data available. Differences between HLA loci emerged in a later analysis of TCR association rates, with DRB1 most and HLA-C fewest.

V lost 5 bases and J lost 5; bases outside the gene matches: 9. Germline V gene data show CDR1 as LNHDA and CDR2 as SQIVND (reference sequence). The CDR3 has 15 residues. This receptor was taken from a young man in good health and CMV-seronegative. V gene TRBV19 combines with J gene TRBJ2-7, with 10 nucleotides matching TRBD1. What was sequenced was PBMCs. In nucleotides, the CDR3 is TGTGCCAGTAGTCTACTGACCGGGACAGGGGACGAGCAGTACTTC. Its translation is CASSLLTGTGDEQYF. Filled out from reference TRBV19 and TRBJ2-7, the complete variable domain reads DGGITQSPKYLFRKEGQNVTLSCEQNLNHDAMYWYRQDPGQGLRLIYYSQIVNDFQKGDIAEGYSVSREKKESFPLTVTSAQKNPTAFYLCASSLLTGTGDEQYFGPGTRLTVT.